Below, 2 T cell receptor beta chains from the same sample are listed, as sequenced in a study of radiation and T cells in renal cell carcinoma. Repertoires were generated with immunoSEQ multiplex PCR, while TCRdb's copy carries only in-frame clones and drops some. The repertoire holds 130,000 or so clones, with approximately 87% as singletons. Time point noted: baseline pretreatment blood. Treatment indicated: 15 Gy SBRT to primary tumor, nephrectomy 4 weeks later. This specimen was blood, taken from a patient whose treatment included radiotherapy and nephrectomy. Every receptor here comes from a woman in her forties or fifties with renal cell carcinoma.

The chain has TRBV10-1 and TRBJ1-1; no firm D call. V dropped 5 bases and J dropped 2 bases, with 9 bases sitting between them. Germline lookup yields CDR1 WNHNN and CDR2 SYGVQD (reference sequence). The length of the CDR3 is 13 residues. CDR3 sequence (DNA): TGCGCCAGCAGTCAGGAGATAAACACTGAAGCTTTCTTT. The encoded protein is CASSQEINTEAFF.

The chain is built from TRBV9 and TRBJ2-7, with 9 bases fitting TRBD2. The CDR3 covers 15 residues. Germline-derived CDR1 and CDR2 are SGDLS and YYNGEE. The V segment lost 0 bases and the J segment 2 bases; nucleotides outside the gene matches: 3. CDR3 amino acids: CASSVEASGTYEQYF. The CDR3 coding sequence is TGTGCCAGCAGCGTAGAGGCTAGCGGGACCTACGAGCAGTACTTC.